This TCR beta chain was sequenced during a study of T cell changes during pregnancy in multiple sclerosis. The V and J ends lost 2 bases and 3 bases respectively, with 17 bases between them. Germline values: CDR1 MNHEY, CDR2 SMNVEV (reference sequence). CDR3 length equals 16 residues. TCRdb's copy holds only in-frame clones and misses some; the assay was immunoSEQ multiplex PCR. The table has about 32,000 clones, roughly 89% seen once; the top ten hold under 12%. The chain joins TRBV27 to TRBJ2-7; D might be TRBD2 (6 bases). The TCR originated in a female donor with multiple sclerosis, enrolled in a pregnancy study. The input for sequencing was CD8+ T cells from peripheral blood mononuclear cells, taken in the second trimester of pregnancy. The CDR3 DNA follows: TGTGCCAGCAGTTTAATCGGGCAGGGCGGGAACTACGAGCAGTACTTC. As protein: CASSLIGQGGNYEQYF.